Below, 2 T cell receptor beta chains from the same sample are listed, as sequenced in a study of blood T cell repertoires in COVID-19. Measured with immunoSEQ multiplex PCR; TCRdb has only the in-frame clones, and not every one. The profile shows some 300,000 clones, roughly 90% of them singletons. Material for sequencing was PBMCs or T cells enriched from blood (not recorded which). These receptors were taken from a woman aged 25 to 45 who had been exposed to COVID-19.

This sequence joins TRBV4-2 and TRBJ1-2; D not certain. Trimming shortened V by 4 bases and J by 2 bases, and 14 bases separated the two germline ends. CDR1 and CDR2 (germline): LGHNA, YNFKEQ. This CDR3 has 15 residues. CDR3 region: CASSPGFGGNYGYTF. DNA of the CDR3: TGTGCCAGCAGCCCCGGCTTCGGCGGGAACTATGGCTACACCTTC.

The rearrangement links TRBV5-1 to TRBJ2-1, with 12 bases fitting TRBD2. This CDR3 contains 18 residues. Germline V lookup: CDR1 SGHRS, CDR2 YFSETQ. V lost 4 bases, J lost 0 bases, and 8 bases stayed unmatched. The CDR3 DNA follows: TGCGCCAGCAGCCTACTAGCGGGGGGCCCGAGCTCCTACAATGAGCAGTTCTTC. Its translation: CASSLLAGGPSSYNEQFF.